The rows below give T cell receptor beta chains drawn from one sample of a study of blood T cell repertoires in COVID-19. Some clones are missing from TCRdb's copy, which holds only in-frame ones; the method was immunoSEQ multiplex PCR. The sample comprises about 150,000 clones, roughly 82% of which are singletons, and less than 2.5% rests with the top ten. The source material was peripheral blood. These receptors were taken from a man between 65 and 85 years old with acute or convalescent COVID-19. The CDR3 runs from the conserved cysteine through the conserved F or W. A D gene is named only where the DNA matches it firmly. Clone size is given for some rows only: seen once, a few or many times, or a class if the clone is expanded.

size: once; V: TRBV6-5; J: TRBJ1-4; D: -; DNA: TGTGCCAGCAGGACCGCGGCAGTTAAAGAAAAACTGTTTTTT; CDR3: CASRTAAVKEKLFF
size: -; V: TRBV24-1; J: TRBJ1-5; D: -; DNA: TGTGCCACCATTACAGATAAGATTAATAGCAATCAGCCCCAGCATTTT; CDR3: CATITDKINSNQPQHF
size: -; V: TRBV5-5; J: TRBJ2-5; D: -; DNA: TGTGCCAGCGGCGGGACGGACCAAGAGACCCAGTACTTC; CDR3: CASGGTDQETQYF
size: -; V: TRBV18; J: TRBJ2-3; D: TRBD2; DNA: TGTGCCAGCTCACCATCTCTAGCGGGAGGGGATACGCAGTATTTT; CDR3: CASSPSLAGGDTQYF
size: -; V: TRBV10-3; J: TRBJ2-1; D: TRBD2; DNA: TGTGCCATCAGTGAGTCGACTAGCGGGGGGGCCAATGAGCAGTTCTTC; CDR3: CAISESTSGGANEQFF
size: once; V: TRBV19; J: TRBJ2-1; D: TRBD2; DNA: TGTGCCAGTAGTATAGTAATAGCGGGAGGTGGCAATGAGCAGTTCTTC; CDR3: CASSIVIAGGGNEQFF
size: -; V: TRBV16; J: TRBJ1-2; D: TRBD1; DNA: TGTGCCAGCAGCCAATCGCCCGGGACAGGGGGTCGCCACTATGGCTACACCTTC; CDR3: CASSQSPGTGGRHYGYTF
size: -; V: TRBV19; J: TRBJ2-5; D: -; DNA: TGTGCCAGTAGTATCGGACTCCAAGAGACCCAGTACTTC; CDR3: CASSIGLQETQYF
size: -; V: TRBV5-1; J: TRBJ1-2; D: TRBD1; DNA: TGCGCCAGCAGCTCCAGGGCAGGGGGAGATGGCTACACCTTC; CDR3: CASSSRAGGDGYTF
size: -; V: TRBV18; J: TRBJ2-5; D: -; DNA: TGTGCCAGCTCACCAGGGCTCCAAGAGACCCAGTACTTC; CDR3: CASSPGLQETQYF
size: -; V: TRBV7-8; J: TRBJ2-3; D: -; DNA: TGTGCCAGCAGCTCCAGAGATCGGGGGACTACAGATACGCAGTATTTT; CDR3: CASSSRDRGTTDTQYF
size: -; V: TRBV28; J: TRBJ1-6; D: TRBD1; DNA: TGTGCCAGCAGTCTCCCGGACAGGGATAATTCACCCCTCCACTTT; CDR3: CASSLPDRDNSPLHF
size: -; V: TRBV25-1; J: TRBJ1-6; D: -; DNA: TGTGCCAGCAGTGCCTCGCAGGGTCGCTCACCCCTCCACTTT; CDR3: CASSASQGRSPLHF
size: once; V: TRBV14; J: TRBJ1-4; D: TRBD1; DNA: TGTGCCAGCAGCCACCCCGGCCCCCCGACAGGGGGTAGTGAAAAACTGTTTTTT; CDR3: CASSHPGPPTGGSEKLFF
size: few; V: TRBV5-6; J: TRBJ1-2; D: TRBD1; DNA: TGTGCCAGCAGCTTGGGACAGGGGCGGTCCGATGGCTACACCTTC; CDR3: CASSLGQGRSDGYTF
size: -; V: TRBV27; J: TRBJ1-3; D: -; DNA: TGTGCCAGCACCGGGGGGGGGTCTGGAAACACCATATATTTT; CDR3: CASTGGGSGNTIYF